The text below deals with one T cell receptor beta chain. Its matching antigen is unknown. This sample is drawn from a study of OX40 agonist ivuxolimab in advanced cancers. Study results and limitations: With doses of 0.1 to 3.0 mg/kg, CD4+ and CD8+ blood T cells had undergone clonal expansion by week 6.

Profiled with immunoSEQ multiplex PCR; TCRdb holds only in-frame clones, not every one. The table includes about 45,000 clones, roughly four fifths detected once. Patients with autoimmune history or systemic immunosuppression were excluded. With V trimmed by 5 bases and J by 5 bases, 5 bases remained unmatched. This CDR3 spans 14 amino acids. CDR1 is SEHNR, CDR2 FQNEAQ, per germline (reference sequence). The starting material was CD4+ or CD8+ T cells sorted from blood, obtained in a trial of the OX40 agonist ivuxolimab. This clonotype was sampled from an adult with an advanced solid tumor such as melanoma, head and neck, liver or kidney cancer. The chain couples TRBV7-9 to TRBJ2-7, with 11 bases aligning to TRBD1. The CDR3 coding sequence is TGTGCCAGCAGCCGGGGACAGGGGGACCACGAGCAGTACTTC. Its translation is CASSRGQGDHEQYF.